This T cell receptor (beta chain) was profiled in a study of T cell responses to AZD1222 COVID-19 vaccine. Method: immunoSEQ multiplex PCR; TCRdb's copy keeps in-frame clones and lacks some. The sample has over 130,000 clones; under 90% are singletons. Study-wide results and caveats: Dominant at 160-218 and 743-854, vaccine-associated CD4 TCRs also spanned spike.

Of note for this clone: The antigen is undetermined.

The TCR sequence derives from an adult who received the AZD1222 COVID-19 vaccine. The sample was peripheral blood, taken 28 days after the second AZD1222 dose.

In DNA form, the CDR3 reads TGTGCCAGCAGCGTAGATCCTGGTCGGGACACTGAAGCTTTCTTT. As protein: CASSVDPGRDTEAFF. The chain recombines TRBV9 with TRBJ1-1; D is undetermined. This CDR3 is 15 amino acids long. V gave up 0 bases and J gave up 3 bases, with 12 bases separating them. Germline V lookup: CDR1 SGDLS, CDR2 YYNGEE.